Listed below are T cell receptor beta chains from one sample, sequenced in a study of blood T cells in healthy people across ages. TCRdb recomputed calls from the 5' RACE reads with MiXCR, one row per CDR3 protein. In the table there are over 1,500,000 distinct CDR3 sequences, around 40% of which are singletons. Sequencing was done on a sample of blood. These receptors were obtained from a human donor in good health. The conserved cysteine and the conserved F or W are not part of the CDR3 here. Expanded clones get a size class; other rows say once, few or many, or leave the size out.

CDR3 length	clone size	V gene	CDR3 protein
14	-	TRBV7-2	ASTFGKGGIGEKLF
15	few	TRBV27	ASSFMGLARRTGELF
12	-	TRBV6-2/TRBV6-3	ASTEWTEQETQY
15	-	TRBV11-2	ASSLVPGGATNEKLF
11	few	TRBV7-9	ASATGLTIKQY
13	-	TRBV12-3/TRBV12-4	ASSPWDRDNTEAF
13	-	TRBV7-9	ASSLEMGGTDTQY
9	many	TRBV29-1	SVDRGGGYT
13	-	TRBV4-2	ASSQPGLSIDEQY
11	-	TRBV6-6	ASRSDRNYGYT
12	-	TRBV7-2	ASSLGFRETKQF
13	few	TRBV12-3/TRBV12-4	ASSRGRGIGETQY
13	-	TRBV7-9	ASSLVGTGGDGYT
11	-	TRBV20-1	SARQGAKSEQF
12	-	TRBV3-1	ASSPELFSNEQF
15	-	TRBV20-1	SAILPPTGAGGYEQD
12	many	TRBV7-2	ASSLVASGYEQY
7	few	TRBV29-1	SDLDTQY
10	few	TRBV20-1	SATTGNSGYT
14	few	TRBV19	ASTPTPRKYQETQY
13	few	TRBV6-4	ASSDGTSGNTEAF
15	-	TRBV6-1	ASSKRSAGQGFSEAF
11	-	TRBV5-5	TSSPDTPYGYT
11	few	TRBV15	ATSRVASYEQY
12	-	TRBV4-2	ASRQGQGNYGYT
18	-	TRBV25-1	ASSEYYLGRDDAGRYEQY
13	-	TRBV7-9	ASSRRGHGGTEAF
12	-	TRBV18	ASSPLFTNYGYT
12	-	TRBV29-1	SVEYGSGARRAF
11	-	TRBV12-3/TRBV12-4	ASSPMGLREQY
13	-	TRBV12-3/TRBV12-4	ASSSTGTGGKKLF
14	-	TRBV4-3	ASSLGSDILGAEAF
14	few	TRBV7-3	ASSSKGNQANYGYT
10	-	TRBV29-1	SVVVITDTQY
10	few	TRBV10-3	AIRNLEETQY
13	-	TRBV7-9	ASSFGAPGSYEQY
13	-	TRBV7-2	ASRVDSGGADTQY
13	many	TRBV7-2	ASSSSGASNQPQH
11	many	TRBV4-1	ASSQESSFGYT
14	-	TRBV24-1	ATSDLRGGGRDTQY
11	few	TRBV20-1	SAPLDFPYEQY
14	few	TRBV4-3	ASSQAGTGGSYGQY
13	few	TRBV7-9	ASSPLGGDENIQY
14	-	TRBV9	ASSVSLAGGTDTQY
12	few	TRBV7-9	ASSFNRGGEKLF
11	-	TRBV12-5	ASGPPFGGEAF
12	-	TRBV7-9	ASSFLNQGGTQY
12	-	TRBV20-1	SARSVLEQETQY
12	-	TRBV6-5	ASSYQQGNTEAF
12	-	TRBV7-2	ASSLSRAADTQY
13	-	TRBV24-1	ATSPGGQENEKLF
11	few	TRBV7-2	ASSSSRVDTQY
13	few	TRBV7-8	ASSPKTVNTGELF
13	many	TRBV12-3/TRBV12-4	ASSLSSSGANVLT
11	-	TRBV28	ALGARGKVEQF